This TCR beta chain was sequenced during a study of T cell responses to AZD1222 COVID-19 vaccine. V shed 4 bases, J shed 6 bases, and the junction held 13 bases outside the gene matches. The CDR3 covers 17 residues. Germline CDR1 SGHDT, CDR2 YYEEEE. Here immunoSEQ multiplex PCR was the method, and the copy in TCRdb shows in-frame clones only, minus some. The table shows under 120,000 clones, with more than 90% occurring only once. Whole-study findings and limits: Repertoires in all cases were sampled only once the peak T cell response had passed. Increased Spike-specific TCR breadth and depth were observed after two AZD1222 doses.

With respect to this clone: Its antigen is currently unknown.

The clonotype was recovered from an adult in good health. This specimen was peripheral blood, taken on day 0 of AZD1222 vaccination. The chain couples TRBV5-6 to TRBJ2-2; 9 positions match TRBD2. The CDR3 sequence is CASSPFSGRGFAGELFF. CDR3 bases: TGTGCCAGCAGCCCGTTTAGCGGGAGAGGGTTTGCCGGGGAGCTGTTTTTT.